This T cell receptor beta chain emerged from a study of metastatic and nonmetastatic thyroid tumors. MiXCR re-clonotyped the PCR reads for TCRdb. The table lists several thousand clones, just under 30% of them singletons. Looked up from germline, CDR1 is SNHLY and CDR2 is FYNNEI. The V gene lost 5 bases and the J gene lost 5 bases, with 12 bases spanning the gap. The length of the CDR3 is 14 residues. Each patient went into thyroid surgery without having received any treatment. Sequenced material: tumor tissue. This TCR derives from a female donor with papillary thyroid cancer or a benign thyroid nodule (not recorded which). Some clones in this sample may be carry-over from other donors' samples. This chain joins TRBV2 and TRBJ1-4; tentatively, D is TRBD1 (6 bases). The CDR3 region has the DNA TGTGCCAGCAGTTTCCGGACAGACAATGAAAAACTGTTTTTT. Its protein is CASSFRTDNEKLFF. The variable domain in full, completed from reference TRBV2 and TRBJ1-4, reads EPEVTQTPSHQVTQMGQEVILRCVPISNHLYFYWYRQILGQKVEFLVSFYNNEISEKSEIFDDQFSVERPDGSNFTLKIRSTKLEDSAMYFCASSFRTDNEKLFFGSGTQLSVL.